This T cell receptor (beta chain) is from a study of blood T cells in healthy people across ages. Study results and caveats: Per-million-T-cell TCR beta diversity fell roughly linearly with age.

Remarks on this clonotype: What it binds is not known.

Then a second PCR, running roughly 7 to 11 cycles, was carried out with a sample-barcoded 5' primer and a J-beta primer mix. No fewer than 2.5 million CDR3-containing paired-end reads came from each sample. From the 5' RACE reads, TCRdb called clonotypes with MiXCR, one entry per CDR3 protein. Seen here are over a million distinct CDR3 sequences, approximately 59% observed once, and the top ten hold approximately 7%. Every sample had a minimum of 6 million PBMCs isolated. At least 5 micrograms of total RNA were extracted per sample. Trimming cost V 0 bases and J 5 bases; bases outside gene matches: 6. Germline-derived CDR1 and CDR2 are MNHNY and SVGAGI (reference sequence). The CDR3 is 15 residues long.

The V gene is TRBV6-6, the J gene TRBJ2-7; 8 bases fit TRBD2. This receptor was identified in a man in his late teens or twenties in good health. Specimen: blood. CDR3: CASSYSVLAGDEQYF. CDR3 sequence (DNA): TGTGCCAGCAGTTACTCGGTTCTAGCGGGCGACGAGCAGTACTTC.